The 28 T cell receptor beta chains presented below share a single source sample, sequenced in a study of response to subunit inactivated influenza vaccine. TCRdb called the RT-PCR reads again in MiXCR, with one record for every CDR3 protein. The profile shows hundreds of thousands of distinct CDR3 sequences, approximately 14% of them singletons. Here the sequenced sample was PBMCs from blood, taken about 13 days after vaccination. These receptors all come from a man aged 50-60 years who received an inactivated influenza vaccine.

This clonotype appeared many times. V gene TRBV11-3 combines with J gene TRBJ2-1, with TRBD1 matching 9 bases. The CDR3 runs to 16 residues. V lost 1 base and J lost 2; bases outside the gene matches: 3. Germline CDR1 and CDR2: SGHNT and YENEEA. This chain's CDR3 is CASSLGGTGPYNEQFF. CDR3 nucleotide sequence: TGTGCCAGCAGCTTAGGTGGGACAGGGCCCTACAATGAGCAGTTCTTC.

The genes are TRBV5-1 and TRBJ2-4; D is perhaps TRBD2 (7 bases). Trimming took off 5 bases at V and 3 bases at J, with 18 bases between the two ends. This CDR3 is 16 amino acids long. In germline, CDR1 is SGHRS, CDR2 YFSETQ. The CDR3 protein is CASSSGSGGVKNIQYF. In nucleotides, the CDR3 is TGCGCCAGCAGTTCTGGGTCGGGGGGCGTCAAAAACATTCAGTACTTC.

This chain links TRBV6-1 with TRBJ1-5; perhaps TRBD1 as D (5 bases). V was clipped by 5 bases and J by 3 bases, with 11 bases between them. CDR3 length: 14 amino acids. The germline gives CDR1 MNHNS, CDR2 SASEGT. The CDR3 DNA sequence: TGTGCCAGCAGTCTGGACACGGCCAATCAGCCCCAGCATTTT. It encodes CASSLDTANQPQHF.

This clonotype has only a few counts. The chain joins TRBV20-1 to TRBJ2-3; D perhaps matches TRBD1 (6 bases). This CDR3 spans 13 amino acids. The V gene's germline CDR1 is DFQATT and CDR2 SNEGSKA (reference sequence). Trimming pared 6 bases from V and 2 bases from J, leaving 12 bases between. The CDR3 DNA reads TGCAGTGCCCTTCGGACAGACACAGATACGCAGTATTTT. It yields the protein CSALRTDTDTQYF.

V and J are TRBV19 and TRBJ2-5; D not resolved. The CDR3 runs 16 residues. The germline V gene encodes CDR1 LNHDA and CDR2 SQIVND (reference sequence). V lost 4 bases and J 5 bases, leaving 20 bases between the germline ends. This CDR3 is CASSKYRALLGETQYF. The CDR3 DNA reads as TGTGCCAGTAGTAAATACCGGGCCCTCTTGGGGGAGACCCAGTACTTC.

This clonotype was counted only a few times. The chain uses TRBV20-1 and TRBJ2-7; 7 positions match TRBD1. Germline V gene sequence: CDR1 DFQATT, CDR2 SNEGSKA (reference sequence). There are 12 residues in the CDR3. V dropped 5 bases and J dropped 2; count of bases not matched to a gene: 3. DNA for the CDR3: TGCAGTGCTTGGACAGGAGCCTACGAGCAGTACTTC. This encodes CSAWTGAYEQYF.

This clonotype showed up just a few times. V and J are TRBV12-3 or TRBV12-4 and TRBJ2-2; TRBD2 might be the D (7 bases). V was shortened by 4 bases and J by 7 bases, with 16 bases between the two germline ends. The CDR3 loop spans 15 amino acids. Here the CDR3 DNA reads TGTGCCAGCAGTTCGGGGGGCGCGTGGAACGGGGAGCTGTTTTTT. Translation gives CASSSGGAWNGELFF.

In DNA, the CDR3 is TGCAGTGCTAGACAGAACCAAGAGACCCAGTACTTC. Residues: CSARQNQETQYF. The chain carries TRBV20-1 and TRBJ2-5; D is uncertain. The V gene's germline CDR1 is DFQATT and CDR2 SNEGSKA (reference sequence). V lost 2 bases to trimming and J lost 0 bases, with 4 bases between them. This CDR3 is 12 amino acids long.

This clonotype has ten or more counts. The chain combines TRBV20-1 with TRBJ1-5; 7 bases match TRBD1. The CDR3 extends over 16 amino acids. Germline V CDR1 and CDR2: DFQATT, SNEGSKA (reference sequence). With 6 bases clipped from V and 2 bases from J, the junction kept 13 bases outside the gene matches. The CDR3, as DNA: TGCAGTGCCATCGACCCGTTACAGGGGCGCAATCAGCCCCAGCATTTT. Translating gives CSAIDPLQGRNQPQHF.

In its sample, this clonotype was seen a few times. The chain employs TRBV28 and TRBJ2-7, with D hard to call. CDR3 length: 11 amino acids. V gave up 5 bases and J gave up 5 bases, with 7 bases separating them. CDR1 MDHEN and CDR2 SYDVKM come from the germline V gene. The CDR3 DNA reads as TGTGCCAGCAGTCCGGCAGACGAGCAGTACTTC. Translation: CASSPADEQYF. Full variable domain (missing parts from reference TRBV28 and TRBJ2-7): DVKVTQSSRYLVKRTGEKVFLECVQDMDHENMFWYRQDPGLGLRLIYFSYDVKMKEKGDIPEGYSVSREKKERFSLILESASTNQTSMYLCASSPADEQYFGPGTRLTVT.

The gene calls are TRBV5-1 and TRBJ1-1, with D maybe TRBD1 (5 bases). Germline CDR1 SGHRS, CDR2 YFSETQ. Trimming took off 3 bases at V and 0 bases at J, with 12 bases between the two ends. This CDR3 comprises 15 residues. CDR3 DNA sequence: TGCGCCAGCAGCTCCACAGGAATCATGAACACTGAAGCTTTCTTT. This codes for CASSSTGIMNTEAFF. The variable domain in full, completed from reference TRBV5-1 and TRBJ1-1, reads KAGVTQTPRYLIKTRGQQVTLSCSPISGHRSVSWYQQTPGQGLQFLFEYFSETQRNKGNFPGRFSGRQFSNSRSEMNVSTLELGDSALYLCASSSTGIMNTEAFFGQGTRLTVV.

The chain carries TRBV7-7 and TRBJ2-7; 7 bases match TRBD2. V shed 3 bases, J shed 9 bases, and the junction held 8 bases outside the gene matches. The CDR3 is made up of 13 amino acids. Germline values: CDR1 SSHAT, CDR2 FNYEAQ (reference sequence). The CDR3 reads CASSLGLAERQYF. Written as DNA, the CDR3 is TGTGCCAGCAGCTTGGGGCTAGCGGAGAGGCAGTACTTC.

In this sample, this clonotype turned up a few times. The chain carries TRBV20-1 and TRBJ2-1; maybe TRBD2 (5 bases). The CDR3 totals 14 residues. The V and J ends lost 5 bases and 5 bases respectively, with 16 bases between them. Germline V CDR1 and CDR2: DFQATT, SNEGSKA (reference sequence). DNA for the CDR3: TGCAGTGCTGATAGCGCGAGTCGTGACAATGAGCAGTTCTTC. Protein: CSADSASRDNEQFF.

The chain recombines TRBV7-9 with TRBJ2-5; D gene ambiguous. V was cut by 7 bases and J by 5 bases, with 14 bases left in between. Germline CDR1 and CDR2: SEHNR and FQNEAQ (reference sequence). The CDR3 has 13 amino acids. DNA of the CDR3: TGTGCCAGCACCCCATCTGGGTGGGAGACCCAGTACTTC. It translates to CASTPSGWETQYF.

This clonotype was counted a few times. The rearrangement uses TRBV4-3 and TRBJ2-6; D ambiguous. V shed 5 bases and J shed 0 bases, with 17 bases lying between them. From germline, CDR1 is LGHNA and CDR2 YSLEER. This CDR3 has 18 residues. For the CDR3, the DNA is TGCGCCAGCAGCGGTTACGCCTCCGGCTTCTCTGGGGCCAACGTCCTGACTTTC. Translation gives CASSGYASGFSGANVLTF.

This clonotype has at least ten counts. This chain connects TRBV11-2 to TRBJ2-2, with 8 bases fitting TRBD2. The J segment lost 5 bases and the V segment lost 3 bases, leaving 5 bases of the junction unmatched. The CDR3 loop spans 15 amino acids. Per the germline V gene, CDR1 is SGHAT and CDR2 is FQNNGV. CDR3 sequence reads: CASSLAGGRTGELFF. The CDR3 DNA reads TGTGCCAGCAGCTTGGCGGGGGGCCGGACCGGGGAGCTGTTTTTT.

The chain is built from TRBV10-3 and TRBJ2-1; D is unclear. Germline values: CDR1 ENHRY, CDR2 SYGVKD. Deletions cut 7 bases from V and 11 bases from J, with 12 bases between. The CDR3 sequence is 11 residues long. This chain's CDR3 is CAITDDAKQFF. As DNA, the CDR3 is TGTGCCATCACGGACGACGCTAAGCAGTTCTTC.

The chain combines TRBV18 with TRBJ1-2; D uncertain. The CDR3 loop spans 13 amino acids. The germline V and J ends were trimmed by 6 bases and 4 bases, with 12 bases remaining between them. CDR1 and CDR2 (germline): KGHSH, LQKENI. The CDR3 sequence is CASSPANSYGYTF. The CDR3 region has the DNA TGTGCCAGCTCCCCGGCTAATTCCTATGGCTACACCTTC.

This clonotype has just a few counts. The J gene is TRBJ2-3, the V gene TRBV5-1; perhaps TRBD1 as D (5 bases). V was pared by 0 bases and J by 2 bases, with 10 bases between. Germline-derived CDR1 and CDR2 are SGHRS and YFSETQ. CDR3 length: 15 residues. CDR3 bases: TGCGCCAGCAGCTTGGGACAGAACCCCACAGATACGCAGTATTTT. Residues: CASSLGQNPTDTQYF. Based on the CDR3 plus reference TRBV5-1 and TRBJ2-3, the full variable domain is KAGVTQTPRYLIKTRGQQVTLSCSPISGHRSVSWYQQTPGQGLQFLFEYFSETQRNKGNFPGRFSGRQFSNSRSEMNVSTLELGDSALYLCASSLGQNPTDTQYFGPGTRLTVL.

This clonotype was picked up a small number of times. This rearrangement joins TRBV15 to TRBJ1-1; 8 positions match TRBD1. The CDR3 spans 15 residues. Germline CDR1 LNHNV, CDR2 YYDKDF (reference sequence). V was pared by 1 base and J by 5 bases, with 6 bases of the junction left unmatched. CDR3: CATSRAGGVGTEAFF. In DNA form, the CDR3 reads TGTGCCACCAGCAGAGCAGGGGGCGTGGGGACTGAAGCTTTCTTT.

This clonotype was detected a few times. V and J are TRBV15 and TRBJ2-7, with D possibly TRBD1 on 6 matching bases. The CDR3 is 16 amino acids. V was clipped by 0 bases and J by 0 bases, with 12 bases between them. Germline V CDR1 and CDR2: LNHNV, YYDKDF (reference sequence). The CDR3, as DNA: TGTGCCACCAGCAGAGAAACAGGGCCATACTCCTACGAGCAGTACTTC. Translation gives CATSRETGPYSYEQYF.

J is TRBJ1-5 and V is TRBV4-3, with D possibly TRBD1 on 5 matching bases. CDR3 length: 15 residues. Trimming stripped 2 bases from V and 1 base from J, with 9 bases between. Germline V gives CDR1 LGHNA, CDR2 YSLEER. CDR3 loop: CASSQIWGSNQPQHF. The CDR3 DNA reads as TGCGCCAGCAGCCAAATATGGGGGAGCAATCAGCCCCAGCATTTT.

This clonotype was seen only a few times. The chain joins TRBV29-1 to TRBJ1-1; possibly TRBD1 for D (6 bases). V was shortened by 4 bases and J by 5 bases, with 14 bases between the two germline ends. The CDR3 length is 13 residues. Germline lookup yields CDR1 SQVTM and CDR2 ANQGSEA. CDR3 DNA: TGCAGCGTTGTGGGGGCGATGGGGACTGAAGCTTTCTTT. Amino acid sequence: CSVVGAMGTEAFF.

There are a few counts of this clonotype. The genes are TRBV20-1 and TRBJ2-1; D not resolved. The CDR3 spans 14 residues. CDR1 and CDR2 (germline): DFQATT, SNEGSKA (reference sequence). V was cut by 3 bases and J by 0 bases, with 9 bases left in between. The CDR3 sequence is CSASLPSSYNEQFF. CDR3 in DNA: TGCAGTGCTAGTTTGCCAAGCTCCTACAATGAGCAGTTCTTC.

The table lists this clonotype with a few counts. V is TRBV6-1 and J is TRBJ2-7, with D perhaps matching TRBD2 (5 bases). The CDR3 sequence is 14 residues long. Trimming removed 6 bases from V and 5 bases from J, with 17 bases in between. Germline CDR1 MNHNS, CDR2 SASEGT. CDR3 loop: CASSQRPEGHEQYF. The CDR3 DNA reads TGTGCCAGCAGCCAACGACCAGAGGGTCACGAGCAGTACTTC.

This chain joins TRBV5-4 and TRBJ2-5; a weak D match, TRBD1 (8 bases). The CDR3 runs 17 residues. V lost 3 bases and J lost 5, with 23 bases in between. The germline V gene encodes CDR1 SGHNT and CDR2 YYREEE (reference sequence). CDR3 nucleotides: TGTGCCAGCAGCTACCCCGGCCGACAGGGGAGGGTTGAGACCCAGTACTTC. Protein: CASSYPGRQGRVETQYF.

This CDR3 reads CSARGPEKGLNEQFF. CDR3 DNA: TGCAGTGCTAGAGGCCCGGAGAAGGGGCTTAATGAGCAGTTCTTC. The chain is built from TRBV20-1 and TRBJ2-1; tentatively, D is TRBD1 (5 bases). Trimming left V 1 base short and J 7 bases short, with 17 bases between. In germline, CDR1 is DFQATT, CDR2 SNEGSKA (reference sequence). The CDR3 has 15 amino acids.

Many counts were recorded for this clonotype. The CDR3 DNA sequence: TGTGCCAGCAGTTACTATTTCACCGGGGAGCTGTTTTTT. This translates into CASSYYFTGELFF. The rearrangement joins TRBV6-2 or TRBV6-3 to TRBJ2-2; D remains ambiguous. CDR1 is MNHEY, CDR2 SVGEGT, per germline. The CDR3 covers 13 residues. The germline V and J ends were trimmed by 1 base and 4 bases, with 4 bases remaining between them.